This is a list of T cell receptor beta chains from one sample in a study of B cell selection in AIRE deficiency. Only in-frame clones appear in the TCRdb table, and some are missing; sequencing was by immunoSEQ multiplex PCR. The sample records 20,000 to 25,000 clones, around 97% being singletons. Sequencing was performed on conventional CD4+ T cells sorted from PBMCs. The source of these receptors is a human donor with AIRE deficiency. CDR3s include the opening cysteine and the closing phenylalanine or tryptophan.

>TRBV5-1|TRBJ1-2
CASSQTANYGYTF
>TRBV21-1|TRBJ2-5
CASSGKDSLKETQYF
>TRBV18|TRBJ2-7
CASSSLGEGTYEQYF
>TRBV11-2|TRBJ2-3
CASSFERGGRTDTQYF
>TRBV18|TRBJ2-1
CASSPGQGPYNEQFF
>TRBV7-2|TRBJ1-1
CASSPTRLNTEAFF
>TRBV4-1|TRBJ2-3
CASSPGTSLSTDTQYF
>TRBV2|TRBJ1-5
CASSLEGEGSQPQHF
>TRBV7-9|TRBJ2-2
CASSWTSGRAGELFF
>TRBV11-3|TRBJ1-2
CASSLDKEPNYGYTF
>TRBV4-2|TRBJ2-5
CASSQGVSTGRETQYF
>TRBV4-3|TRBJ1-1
CASSQDGRVAFF
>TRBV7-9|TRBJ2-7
CASKGSGNEQYF
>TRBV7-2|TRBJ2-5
CASSLSFGRRETQYF
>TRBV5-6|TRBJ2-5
CASSLTAQETQYF
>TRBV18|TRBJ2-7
CASSPRRGGRELSYEQYF
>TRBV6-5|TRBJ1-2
CASSYTSQGALGYTF
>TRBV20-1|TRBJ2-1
CSAPYNEQFF
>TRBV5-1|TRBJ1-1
CASSLQTANTEAFF
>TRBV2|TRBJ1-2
CASSEWGPGPGNYGYTF
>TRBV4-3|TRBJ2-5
CASSQDRQLQETQYF
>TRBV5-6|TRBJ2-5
CASSLAGGHETQYF
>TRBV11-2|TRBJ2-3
CASSQSGGRYADTQYF
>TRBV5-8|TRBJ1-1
CASSLSAGMNTEAFF
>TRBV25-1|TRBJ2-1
CASSQGSHTLNEQFF
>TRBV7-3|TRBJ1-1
CASSLQAANTEAFF
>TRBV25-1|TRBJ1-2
CASKDRGNYGYTF
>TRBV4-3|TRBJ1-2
CASSQDYGENYGYTF
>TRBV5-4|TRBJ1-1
CASSLSEPDTEAFF
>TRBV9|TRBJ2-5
CASSVNGEETQYF
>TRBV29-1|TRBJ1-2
CSVGVDRSNYGYTF
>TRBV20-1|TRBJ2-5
CSASVLNTQYF
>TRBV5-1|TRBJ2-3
CASSLALTESSTDTQYF
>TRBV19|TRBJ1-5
CASSIRGWLNSNQPQHF
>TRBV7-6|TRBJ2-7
CASSLSQAFDYEQYF
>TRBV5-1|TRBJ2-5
CASSLGQGLATQYF
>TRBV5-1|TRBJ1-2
CASSGPGQVYGYTF
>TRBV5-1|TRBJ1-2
CASSSAGTAVGYTF
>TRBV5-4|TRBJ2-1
CASSFEVGSYNEQFF
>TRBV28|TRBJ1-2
CASSLLGLGNGYTF
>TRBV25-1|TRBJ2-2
CASSDSENTGELFF
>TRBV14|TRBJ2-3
CASSQASADTQYF
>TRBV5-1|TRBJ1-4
CASSFQLGGNEKLFF
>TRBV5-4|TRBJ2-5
CASSAAPGAQETQYF
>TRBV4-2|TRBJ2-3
CASSPEPNTRGLTDTQYF
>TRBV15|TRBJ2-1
CATSRAGRDGDNEQFF
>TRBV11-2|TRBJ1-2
CASSLGGVDGYTF
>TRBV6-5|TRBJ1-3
CASSLHMFSGNTIYF
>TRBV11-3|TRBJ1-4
CASSSGQTAHEKLFF
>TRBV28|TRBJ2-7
CASSPDRAHEQYF
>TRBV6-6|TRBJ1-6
CASSDEGNWGSPLHF